This note documents a single T cell receptor (beta chain) sequence. These data originate in a study of T cell responses to AZD1222 COVID-19 vaccine. The V end was cut by 5 bases, the J end by 7 bases, with 14 bases between. Germline V gene sequence: CDR1 SNHLY, CDR2 FYNNEI. CDR3 size: 13 residues. Measured with immunoSEQ multiplex PCR; TCRdb has only the in-frame clones, and not every one. The sample shows about 28,000 clones, about nine tenths of them seen only once. The origin of this receptor is an adult in good health. Source: peripheral blood, taken on day 0 of AZD1222 vaccination. The chain recombines TRBV2 with TRBJ2-5; D remains unclear. The CDR3 is CASSPRLSPTQYF. For the CDR3, the DNA is TGTGCCAGCAGTCCCCGGTTGTCTCCGACCCAGTACTTC.